The sequence of this T cell receptor beta chain was determined in a study of OX40 agonist ivuxolimab in advanced cancers. Study findings and constraints: The authors also found low normalized T-cell clonal expansion in some nonresponders.

Some clones are missing from TCRdb's copy, which holds only in-frame ones; the method was immunoSEQ multiplex PCR. The table shows 45,000 to 60,000 clones, with 75% to 85% occurring only once. V dropped 0 bases and J dropped 4 bases, with 4 bases sitting between them. This CDR3 has 12 residues. CDR1 and CDR2 from the germline V gene are SGHDN and FVKESK. For this clone: Its cognate antigen is unknown.

This sequence joins TRBV14 and TRBJ2-7; D is unresolved. The TCR sequence derives from an adult with an advanced solid tumor such as melanoma, head and neck, liver or kidney cancer. Specimen: CD4+ or CD8+ T cells sorted from blood, collected in a trial of the OX40 agonist ivuxolimab. The CDR3 loop is CASSQDFYEQYF. The DNA of the CDR3 is TGTGCCAGCAGCCAAGATTTTTACGAGCAGTACTTC.